Detailed here is one T cell receptor (beta chain). Just one base apart from a much larger clone, this may be a read error. This sample was included in a study of breast tumors, draining lymph nodes, adjacent tissues. The lymph nodes were axillary draining lymph nodes from breast cancer patients. TCRdb independently ran MiXCR on the multiplex PCR reads; one entry per CDR3 protein. Of more than 85,000 distinct CDR3 sequences listed, 20% to 25% are singletons. CDR1 is MNHEY and CDR2 is SVGAGI in the germline V gene. The V segment lost 7 bases and the J segment 4 bases; nucleotides outside the gene matches: 16. The CDR3 sequence is 16 residues long.

The TCR sequence derives from a female donor with breast cancer. Some clones in this sample may be carry-over from other donors' samples. The sequencing sample was made of axillary lymph node tissue. V gene TRBV6-5 combines with J gene TRBJ2-7; 7 positions match TRBD2. CDR3 sequence: CASKVWRELTVYEQYF. For the CDR3, the DNA is TGTGCCAGCAAGGTTTGGCGGGAGCTTACTGTTTACGAGCAGTACTTC.